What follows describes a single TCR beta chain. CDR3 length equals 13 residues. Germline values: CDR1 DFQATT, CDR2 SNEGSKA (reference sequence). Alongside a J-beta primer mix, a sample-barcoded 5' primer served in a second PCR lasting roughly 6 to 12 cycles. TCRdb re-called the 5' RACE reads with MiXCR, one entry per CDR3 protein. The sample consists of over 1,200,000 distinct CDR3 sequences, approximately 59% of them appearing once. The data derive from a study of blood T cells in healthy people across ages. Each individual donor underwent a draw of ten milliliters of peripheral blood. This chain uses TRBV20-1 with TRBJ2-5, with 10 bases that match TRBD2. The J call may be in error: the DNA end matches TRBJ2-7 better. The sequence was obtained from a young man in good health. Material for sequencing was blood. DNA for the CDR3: TGCAGTGCTAGCGGGACTAGCGCGTACGAGCAGTACTTC. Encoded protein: CSASGTSAYEQYF.